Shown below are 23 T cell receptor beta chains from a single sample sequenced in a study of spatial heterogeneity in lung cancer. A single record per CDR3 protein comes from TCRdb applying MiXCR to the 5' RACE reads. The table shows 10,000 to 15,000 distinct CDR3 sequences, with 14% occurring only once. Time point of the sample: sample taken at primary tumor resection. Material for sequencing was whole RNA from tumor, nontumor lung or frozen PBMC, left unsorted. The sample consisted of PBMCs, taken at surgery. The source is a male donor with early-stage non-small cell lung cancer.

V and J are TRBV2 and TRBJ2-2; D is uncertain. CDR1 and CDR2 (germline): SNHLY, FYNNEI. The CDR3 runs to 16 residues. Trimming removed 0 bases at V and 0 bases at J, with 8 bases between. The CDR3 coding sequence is TGTGCCAGCAGTGAAGCACCCAGCGCGAACACCGGGGAGCTGTTTTTT. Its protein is CASSEAPSANTGELFF.

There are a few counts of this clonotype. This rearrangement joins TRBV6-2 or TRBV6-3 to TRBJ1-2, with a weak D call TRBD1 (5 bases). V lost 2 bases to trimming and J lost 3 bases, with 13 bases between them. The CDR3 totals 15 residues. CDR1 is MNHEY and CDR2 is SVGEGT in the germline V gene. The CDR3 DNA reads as TGTGCCAGCAGTTACCCCGGGACGGGAGACTATGGCTACACCTTC. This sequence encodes CASSYPGTGDYGYTF.

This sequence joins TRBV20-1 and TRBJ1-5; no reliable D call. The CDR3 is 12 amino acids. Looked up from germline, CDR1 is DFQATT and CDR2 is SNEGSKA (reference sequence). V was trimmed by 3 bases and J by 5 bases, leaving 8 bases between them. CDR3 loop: CSASDKYQPQHF. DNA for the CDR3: TGCAGTGCTAGCGACAAGTATCAGCCCCAGCATTTT.

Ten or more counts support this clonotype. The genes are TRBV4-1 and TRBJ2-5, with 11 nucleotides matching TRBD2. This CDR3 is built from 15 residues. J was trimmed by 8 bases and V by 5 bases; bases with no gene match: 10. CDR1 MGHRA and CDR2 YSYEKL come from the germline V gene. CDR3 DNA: TGCGCCAGCAGCTCATTAGCGGGGGGGCCGTATACCCAGTACTTC. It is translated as CASSSLAGGPYTQYF.

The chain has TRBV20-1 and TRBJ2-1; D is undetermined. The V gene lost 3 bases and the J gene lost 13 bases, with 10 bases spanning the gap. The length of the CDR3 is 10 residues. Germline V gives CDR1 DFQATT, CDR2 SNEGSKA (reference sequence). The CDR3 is CSASKSEQFF. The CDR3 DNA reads TGCAGTGCTAGCAAGTCCGAACAGTTCTTC.

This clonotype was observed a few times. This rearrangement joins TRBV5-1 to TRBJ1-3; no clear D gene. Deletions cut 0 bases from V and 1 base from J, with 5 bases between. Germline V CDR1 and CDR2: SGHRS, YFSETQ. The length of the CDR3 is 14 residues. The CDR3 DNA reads TGCGCCAGCAGCTTGGAAGGGTCTGGAAACACCATATATTTT. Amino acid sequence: CASSLEGSGNTIYF.

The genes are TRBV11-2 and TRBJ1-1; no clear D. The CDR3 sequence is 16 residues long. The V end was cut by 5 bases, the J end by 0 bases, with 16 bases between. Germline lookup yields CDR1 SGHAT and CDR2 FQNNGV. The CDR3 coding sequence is TGTGCCAGCAGCCTTAGGTTTGGGCTTGTGAACACTGAAGCTTTCTTT. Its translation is CASSLRFGLVNTEAFF.

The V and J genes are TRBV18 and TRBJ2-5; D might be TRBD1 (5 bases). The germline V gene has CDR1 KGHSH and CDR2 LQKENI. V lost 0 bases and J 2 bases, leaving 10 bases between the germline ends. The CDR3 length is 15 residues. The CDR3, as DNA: TGTGCCAGCTCACCACCTGGCAGGGAACAAGAGACCCAGTACTTC. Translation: CASSPPGREQETQYF.

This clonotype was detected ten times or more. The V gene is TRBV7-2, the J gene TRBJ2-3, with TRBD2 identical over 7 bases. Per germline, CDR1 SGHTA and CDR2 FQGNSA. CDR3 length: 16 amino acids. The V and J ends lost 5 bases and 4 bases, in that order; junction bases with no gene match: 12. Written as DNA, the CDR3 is TGTGCCAGCAGCCCACGACTAGCCCAGGCATCAGATACGCAGTATTTT. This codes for CASSPRLAQASDTQYF.

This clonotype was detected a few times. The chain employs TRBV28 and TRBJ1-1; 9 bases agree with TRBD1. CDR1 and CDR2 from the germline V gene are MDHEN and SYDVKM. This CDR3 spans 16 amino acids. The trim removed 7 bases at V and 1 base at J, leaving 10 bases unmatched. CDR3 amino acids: CASTPYGTGPNTEAFF. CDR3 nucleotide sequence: TGTGCCAGCACGCCGTACGGGACAGGGCCGAACACTGAAGCTTTCTTT.

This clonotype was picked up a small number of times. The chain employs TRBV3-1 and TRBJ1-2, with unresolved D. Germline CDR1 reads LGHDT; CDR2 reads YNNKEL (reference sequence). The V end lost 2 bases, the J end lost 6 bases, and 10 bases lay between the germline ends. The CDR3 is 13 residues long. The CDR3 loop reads CASSQLASDGYTF. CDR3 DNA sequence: TGTGCCAGCAGCCAATTGGCTAGTGATGGCTACACCTTC.

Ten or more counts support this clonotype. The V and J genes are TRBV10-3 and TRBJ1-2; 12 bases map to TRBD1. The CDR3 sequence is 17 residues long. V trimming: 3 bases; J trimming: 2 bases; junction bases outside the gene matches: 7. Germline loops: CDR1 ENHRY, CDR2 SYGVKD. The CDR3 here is CAISDRDRGRWNYGYTF. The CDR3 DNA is TGTGCCATCAGTGATAGGGACAGGGGGCGATGGAACTATGGCTACACCTTC.

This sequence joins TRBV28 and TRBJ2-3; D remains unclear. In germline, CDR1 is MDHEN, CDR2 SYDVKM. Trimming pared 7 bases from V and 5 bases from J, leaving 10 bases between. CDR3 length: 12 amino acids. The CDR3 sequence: CASTKRRDTQYF. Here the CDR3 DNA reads TGTGCCAGCACCAAGAGAAGAGATACGCAGTATTTT.

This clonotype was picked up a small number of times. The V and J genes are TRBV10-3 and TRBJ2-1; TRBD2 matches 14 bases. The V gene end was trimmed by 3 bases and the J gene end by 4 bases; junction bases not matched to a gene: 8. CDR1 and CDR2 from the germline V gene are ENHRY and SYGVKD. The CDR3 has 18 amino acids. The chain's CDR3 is CAISDSGTSGGPYNEQFF. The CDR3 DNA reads TGTGCCATCAGTGATTCCGGGACTAGCGGGGGACCGTACAATGAGCAGTTCTTC.

The CDR3 nucleotides read TGTGCCAGCAGCTTAAGCGAATTGTACGAGCAGTACTTC. Translating it yields CASSLSELYEQYF. V usage is TRBV11-2 and J usage is TRBJ2-7; no firm D call. Germline CDR1 is SGHAT and CDR2 is FQNNGV. Trimming removed 2 bases at V and 4 bases at J, with 9 bases between. The CDR3 loop spans 13 amino acids.

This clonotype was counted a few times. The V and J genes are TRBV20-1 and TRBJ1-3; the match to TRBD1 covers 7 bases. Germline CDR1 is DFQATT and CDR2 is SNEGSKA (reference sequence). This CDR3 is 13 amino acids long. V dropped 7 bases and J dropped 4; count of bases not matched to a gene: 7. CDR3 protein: CSGQAGGGNTIYF. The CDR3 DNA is TGCAGTGGCCAGGCAGGGGGAGGAAACACCATATATTTT.

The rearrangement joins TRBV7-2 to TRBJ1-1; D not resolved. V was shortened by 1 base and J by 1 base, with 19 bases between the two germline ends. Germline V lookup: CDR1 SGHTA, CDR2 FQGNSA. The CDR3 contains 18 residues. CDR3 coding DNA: TGTGCCAGCAGCTTAGTTGGCCTTAGGGCAGCAGAGAACACTGAAGCTTTCTTT. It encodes CASSLVGLRAAENTEAFF.

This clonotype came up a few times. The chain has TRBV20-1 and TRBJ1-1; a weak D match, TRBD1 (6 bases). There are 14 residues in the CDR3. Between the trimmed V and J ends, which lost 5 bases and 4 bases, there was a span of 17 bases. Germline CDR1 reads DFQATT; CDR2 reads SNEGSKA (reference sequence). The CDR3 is CSAFLRGGTTEAFF. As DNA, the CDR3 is TGCAGTGCTTTTTTACGTGGGGGCACCACTGAAGCTTTCTTT.

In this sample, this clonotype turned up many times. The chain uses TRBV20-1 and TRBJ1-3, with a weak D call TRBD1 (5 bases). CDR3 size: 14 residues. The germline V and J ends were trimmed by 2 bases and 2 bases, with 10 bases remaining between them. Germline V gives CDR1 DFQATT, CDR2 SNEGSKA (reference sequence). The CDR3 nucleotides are TGCAGTGCTAGACAGGGAATCGCTGGAAACACCATATATTTT. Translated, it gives CSARQGIAGNTIYF.

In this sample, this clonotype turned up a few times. The CDR3: CSAVGDTDTQYF. The DNA for the CDR3 is TGCAGTGCTGTAGGGGACACAGATACGCAGTATTTT. The chain uses TRBV20-1 and TRBJ2-3; a weak D match, TRBD1 (5 bases). Deletions cut 5 bases from V and 2 bases from J, with 8 bases between. The germline V gene encodes CDR1 DFQATT and CDR2 SNEGSKA (reference sequence). The CDR3 sequence is 12 residues long.

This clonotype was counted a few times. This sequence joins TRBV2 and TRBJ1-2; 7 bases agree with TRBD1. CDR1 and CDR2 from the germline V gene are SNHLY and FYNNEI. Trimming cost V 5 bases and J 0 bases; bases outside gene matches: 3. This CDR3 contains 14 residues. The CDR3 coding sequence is TGTGCCAGCAGTCGACAGGGACCTAACTATGGCTACACCTTC. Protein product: CASSRQGPNYGYTF.

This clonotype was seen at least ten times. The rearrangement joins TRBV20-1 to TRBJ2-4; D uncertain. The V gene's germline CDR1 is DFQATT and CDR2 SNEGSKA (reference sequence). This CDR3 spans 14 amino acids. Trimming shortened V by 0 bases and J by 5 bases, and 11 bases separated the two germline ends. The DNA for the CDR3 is TGCAGTGCTAGAGATCCCCGGGTGCAAAACATTCAGTACTTC. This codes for CSARDPRVQNIQYF.

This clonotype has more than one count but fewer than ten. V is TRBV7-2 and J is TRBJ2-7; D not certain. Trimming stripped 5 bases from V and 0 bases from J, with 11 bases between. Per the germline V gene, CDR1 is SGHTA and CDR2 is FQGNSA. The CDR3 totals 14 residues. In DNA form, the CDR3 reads TGTGCCAGCAGCACCCGGGTCTCCTCCTACGAGCAGTACTTC. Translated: CASSTRVSSYEQYF.